This T cell receptor (beta chain) was recovered during a study of CD8+CD57+ T cells in acquired aplastic anemia. Patients chosen for sequencing had shown CD8+CD57+ cell expansion by flow cytometry. The use of genomic DNA as template underpinned the TCR beta VDJ and CDR3 profiling. TCRdb re-called the reads through MiXCR, storing one row per CDR3 protein. The sample shows about 160,000 distinct CDR3 sequences, approximately 51% of them seen only once. Worth noting for this clonotype: One end of the junction is discordant with germline, which a read error may explain.

CDR1 SGHTA and CDR2 FQGNSA come from the germline V gene. CDR3 length equals 16 residues. The chain carries TRBV7-2 and TRBJ2-1, with TRBD2 matching over 12 bases. The material sequenced was sorted CD4+, CD8+, or CD8+CD57+ T cells (not recorded which) from PBMCs. This TCR was sampled from a human donor with aplastic anemia. The DNA for the CDR3 is TGCGCCAGCAGCCAAGATCGGCTAGCGGGGGGGGATGAGCAGTTCTTC. This gives the protein CASSQDRLAGGDEQFF.